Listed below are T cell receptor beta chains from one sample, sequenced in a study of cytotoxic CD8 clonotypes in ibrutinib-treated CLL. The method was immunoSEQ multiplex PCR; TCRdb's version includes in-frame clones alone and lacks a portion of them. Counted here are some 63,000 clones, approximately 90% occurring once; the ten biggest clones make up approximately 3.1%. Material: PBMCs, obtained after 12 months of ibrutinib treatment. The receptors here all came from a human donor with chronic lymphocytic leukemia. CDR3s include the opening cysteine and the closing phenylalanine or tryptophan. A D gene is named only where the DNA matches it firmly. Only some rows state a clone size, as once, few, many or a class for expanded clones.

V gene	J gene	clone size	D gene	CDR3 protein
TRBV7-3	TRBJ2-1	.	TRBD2	CASSLIGGRASNEQFF
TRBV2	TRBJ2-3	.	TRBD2	CASSEVSGRLFTQYF
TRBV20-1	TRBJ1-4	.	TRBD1	CSAGTGEKLFF
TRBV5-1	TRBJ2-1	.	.	CASSLAGLSYNEQFF
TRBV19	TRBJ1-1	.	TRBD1	CATDRTNTEAFF
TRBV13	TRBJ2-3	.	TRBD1	CASSTFTGTGRRDTQYF
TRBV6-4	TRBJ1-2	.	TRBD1	CASSEWDNRGKIGYTF
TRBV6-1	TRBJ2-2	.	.	CASSAPGRKRNTGELFF
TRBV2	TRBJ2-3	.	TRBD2	CASKGLAGVNTDTQYF
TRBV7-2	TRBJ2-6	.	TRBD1	CASSGPTGVGGANVLTF
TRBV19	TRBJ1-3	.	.	CARDSNFTSGNTIYF
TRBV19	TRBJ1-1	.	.	CASSRTENTEAFF
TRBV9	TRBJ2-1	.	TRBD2	CASSVVRSGATGSEQFF
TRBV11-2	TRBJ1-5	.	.	CASSKGGHQPQHF
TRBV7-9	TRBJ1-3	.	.	CASSFTGGFSGNTIYF
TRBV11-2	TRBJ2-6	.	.	CASSAGTGANVLTF
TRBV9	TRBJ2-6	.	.	CASSVTSTRAGANVLTF
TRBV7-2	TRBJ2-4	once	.	CASSLGRSDIQYF
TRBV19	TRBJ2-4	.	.	CASSTPNFGEGAAKNIQYF
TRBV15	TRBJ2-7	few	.	CATSRDPTRSSYEQYF
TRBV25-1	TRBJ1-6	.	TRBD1	CASSERQGASSPLHF
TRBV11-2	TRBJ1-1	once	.	CASSLVSQNTEAFF
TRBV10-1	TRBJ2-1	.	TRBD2	CASSGLGREATNSSYNEQFF
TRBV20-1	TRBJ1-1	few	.	CSARGRYGAFF
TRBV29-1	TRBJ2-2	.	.	CSVFQGTYTGELFF
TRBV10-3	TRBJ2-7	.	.	CAISGMQGSYEQYF
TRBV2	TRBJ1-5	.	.	CASRDSNQPQHF
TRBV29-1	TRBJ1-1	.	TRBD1	CSTGQGPLNTEAFF
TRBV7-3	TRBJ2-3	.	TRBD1	CASSSGTVSTDTQYF